Sequencing of this T cell receptor beta chain was carried out in a study of blood T cells in healthy people across ages. This CDR3 is built from 15 residues. The V and J ends lost 0 bases and 4 bases, in that order; junction bases with no gene match: 5. Germline loops: CDR1 MNHEY, CDR2 SMNVEV (reference sequence). Primed by a sample-barcoded 5' primer and a J-beta primer mix, a second PCR proceeded for about 6 to 11 cycles. In TCRdb, the 5' RACE reads were re-called with MiXCR into one record per CDR3 protein. The sample consists of about 1.6 million distinct CDR3 sequences, about 35% of them appearing once.

V is TRBV27 and J is TRBJ1-1; 7 positions agree with TRBD1. This receptor was identified in a woman younger than 45 in good health. The sample consisted of blood. CDR3 nucleotide sequence: TGTGCCAGCAGTTTATCGGGGACAGTTACCACTGAAGCTTTCTTT. This codes for CASSLSGTVTTEAFF.